There are many counts of the clone carrying this T cell receptor (beta chain). Its cognate antigen is unknown. These data originate in a study of CD8 T cells in ankylosing spondylitis. CDR3 length: 14 amino acids. The ends were cut back, 3 bases at V and 0 bases at J, with 8 bases in the middle. Quantitative molecular-barcoded 5'-RACE generated the TCR beta libraries. From the 5' RACE reads, TCRdb called clonotypes with MiXCR, one entry per CDR3 protein. The top ten hold approximately 0.5% of the sample, which has hundreds of thousands of distinct CDR3 sequences, about an eighth seen once. Overall study results and limits: Researchers reportedly found disease-linked clones significantly enriched in matched ankylosing spondylitis synovial fluid. Typical of ankylosing spondylitis blood, it appeared, was a TCR beta motif of seven to nine highly homologous variants. Earlier studies detected some motif variants in reactive arthritis synovial fluid and blood.

The sequencing sample was made of blood, either unsorted or a sorted T cell fraction (not recorded which). This sequence was found in a male donor with ankylosing spondylitis. This chain joins TRBV12-3 or TRBV12-4 and TRBJ1-1; D perhaps matches TRBD1 (5 bases). CDR3 sequence (DNA): TGTGCCAGCAGTTTCACAGGCCTGAACACTGAAGCTTTCTTT. Amino acids: CASSFTGLNTEAFF.